The rows below give T cell receptor beta chains drawn from one sample of a study of blood T cell repertoires in COVID-19. Sequencing used immunoSEQ multiplex PCR; TCRdb keeps in-frame clones, though not all of them. The data hold some 250,000 clones, with about 85% observed a single time. Sequenced sample: peripheral blood. These receptors originate from a young man who had recovered from COVID-19. Each CDR3 is given with its conserved first and last residue. Each record gives: D gene, CDR3 length, V gene, J gene, clone size, CDR3 protein, CDR3 DNA. D genes are given only for firm matches. Size is omitted from some rows. Given values are once, few, many or a class for expanded clones.

>.|15|TRBV7-2|TRBJ2-5|.
CASSQGGDSEETQYF
TGTGCCAGCAGCCAGGGGGGCGACAGTGAAGAGACCCAGTACTTC
>.|14|TRBV29-1|TRBJ2-2|.
CSVQRSGNTGELFF
TGCAGCGTTCAGCGTAGTGGGAACACCGGGGAGCTGTTTTTT
>.|12|TRBV7-2|TRBJ1-1|.
CASSASLTEAFF
TGTGCCAGCAGCGCCAGTCTTACTGAAGCTTTCTTT
>TRBD2|16|TRBV9|TRBJ2-1|few
CASSVGGSGANNEQFF
TGTGCCAGCAGCGTAGGGGGTAGCGGGGCCAACAATGAGCAGTTCTTC
>TRBD1|17|TRBV5-1|TRBJ1-2|.
CASSLAGGRPPYYGYTF
TGCGCCAGCAGCTTAGCAGGGGGACGCCCCCCTTACTATGGCTACACCTTC
>.|13|TRBV5-1|TRBJ1-1|.
CASSLIGDTEAFF
TGCGCCAGCAGCCTCATAGGGGACACTGAAGCTTTCTTT
>.|15|TRBV7-9|TRBJ2-1|once
CASPADAGRSNEQFF
TGTGCCAGCCCCGCCGACGCAGGGCGGTCAAATGAGCAGTTCTTC
>.|15|TRBV7-8|TRBJ2-2|many
CASSSQAGNTGELFF
TGTGCCAGCAGCTCCCAAGCGGGGAACACCGGGGAGCTGTTTTTT
>.|15|TRBV6-5|TRBJ2-3|.
CASTQRGSGTDTQYF
TGTGCCAGCACTCAACGAGGGTCAGGCACAGATACGCAGTATTTT
>TRBD2|16|TRBV5-6|TRBJ2-2|.
CASSWGLAGDTGELFF
TGTGCCAGCAGCTGGGGACTAGCGGGAGACACCGGGGAGCTGTTTTTT
>.|16|TRBV20-1|TRBJ2-1|.
CSASGYELRSYNEQFF
TGCAGTGCTAGTGGATATGAACTACGCTCCTACAATGAGCAGTTCTTC
>TRBD1|16|TRBV7-9|TRBJ2-2|.
CASNSDWDRRTGELFF
TGTGCCAGCAATTCCGACTGGGACAGAAGAACCGGGGAGCTGTTTTTT
>.|15|TRBV6-5|TRBJ1-2|.
CASSYSRTSDKGYTF
TGTGCCAGCAGTTACTCGAGAACCAGTGACAAGGGCTACACCTTC
>TRBD1|16|TRBV18|TRBJ1-2|.
CASSPPGQVSSNGYTF
TGTGCCAGCTCACCACCGGGACAGGTGTCATCGAATGGCTACACCTTC
>TRBD2|15|TRBV3-1/TRBV3-2|TRBJ2-5|.
CASSQGGTPQETQYF
TGTGCCAGCAGCCAGGGGGGGACTCCACAAGAGACCCAGTACTTC
>TRBD1|12|TRBV12-3/TRBV12-4|TRBJ1-1|.
CASRDRALEAFF
TGTGCCAGCCGGGACAGGGCCCTTGAAGCTTTCTTT
>.|12|TRBV10-3|TRBJ2-2|few
CAISAGTGELFF
TGTGCCATCAGTGCCGGGACCGGGGAGCTGTTTTTT
>TRBD1|13|TRBV7-2|TRBJ1-2|.
CASSLRGQQGYTF
TGTGCCAGCAGCTTGAGGGGGCAGCAAGGCTACACCTTC
>.|16|TRBV4-2|TRBJ1-6|.
CASSQEVTGNNSPLHF
TGTGCCAGCAGCCAAGAGGTCACAGGAAATAATTCACCCCTCCACTTT
>TRBD1|12|TRBV5-8|TRBJ1-6|.
CATTRQGGSLHF
TGTGCCACCACTCGACAGGGGGGCTCCCTCCACTTT
>.|21|TRBV18|TRBJ2-2|.
CASSRGTSTSRFISNTGELFF
TGTGCCAGCTCAAGGGGAACGTCGACTAGTCGCTTCATCTCGAACACCGGGGAGCTGTTTTTT
>TRBD1|16|TRBV7-2|TRBJ1-6|.
CASSSLPTGNNSPLHF
TGTGCCAGCAGCTCTCTACCGACAGGGAATAATTCACCCCTCCACTTT
>TRBD1|15|TRBV5-6|TRBJ2-5|.
CASSGTGGAEETQYF
TGTGCCAGCAGCGGGACAGGGGGCGCCGAAGAGACCCAGTACTTC
>.|13|TRBV11-2|TRBJ1-4|few
CASSDRNNEKLFF
TGTGCCAGCTCGGACAGAAATAATGAAAAACTGTTTTTT
>TRBD1|16|TRBV4-1|TRBJ1-5|.
CASSPRQGGSNQPQHF
TGCGCCAGCAGCCCTAGACAGGGTGGTAGCAATCAGCCCCAGCATTTT
>.|15|TRBV9|TRBJ2-2|.
CASSTQTGNTGELFF
TGTGCCAGCAGCACACAGACAGGGAACACCGGGGAGCTGTTTTTT
>TRBD2|15|TRBV7-2|TRBJ2-1|once
CASSLTSGLYNEQFF
TGTGCCAGCAGCTTAACTAGCGGACTTTACAATGAGCAGTTCTTC
>.|15|TRBV3-1/TRBV3-2|TRBJ1-6|.
CASSQVGLLNSPLHF
TGTGCCAGCAGCCAAGTGGGCCTGTTGAATTCACCCCTCCACTTT
>.|13|TRBV6-5|TRBJ2-7|many
CASSYNRAYEQYF
TGTGCCAGCAGTTACAACAGGGCCTACGAGCAGTACTTC
>.|15|TRBV19|TRBJ1-5|.
CASSIVLYSNQPQHF
TGTGCCAGTAGTATCGTACTGTATAGCAATCAGCCCCAGCATTTT
>TRBD2|15|TRBV6-1|TRBJ2-3|.
CASSETSGGADTQYF
TGTGCCAGCAGTGAGACTAGCGGGGGGGCAGATACGCAGTATTTT
>.|16|TRBV11-2|TRBJ2-1|.
CASSLGGGSSYNEQFF
TGTGCCAGCAGCTTAGGGGGCGGCAGCTCCTACAATGAGCAGTTCTTC
>.|17|TRBV7-8|TRBJ2-7|.
CASSLGAAGEFSYEQYF
TGTGCCAGCAGCTTAGGGGCCGCAGGGGAGTTCTCCTACGAGCAGTACTTC
>TRBD1|11|TRBV10-3|TRBJ1-2|few
CASGQGALYTF
TGTGCCAGCGGACAGGGAGCCCTCTACACCTTC
>.|14|TRBV5-1|TRBJ1-2|.
CASSLAQGDYGYTF
TGCGCCAGCAGCTTGGCACAGGGTGACTATGGCTACACCTTC
>.|14|TRBV25-1|TRBJ1-6|many
CASSDTGPASPLHF
TGTGCCAGCAGTGACACAGGGCCCGCTTCACCCCTCCACTTT
>TRBD1|14|TRBV19|TRBJ1-2|.
CASSPDRGGYGYTF
TGTGCCAGTAGTCCGGACAGGGGAGGCTATGGCTACACCTTC
>TRBD2|16|TRBV7-7|TRBJ2-2|.
CASSPLAGGNTGELFF
TGTGCCAGCAGCCCTCTAGCGGGGGGCAACACCGGGGAGCTGTTTTTT
>.|13|TRBV5-4|TRBJ2-2|.
CASSLDGGGELFF
TGTGCCAGCAGCTTGGACGGGGGCGGGGAGCTGTTTTTT
>TRBD2|16|TRBV4-1|TRBJ2-5|.
CASSRDPGGGRETQYF
TGCGCCAGCAGCCGCGATCCGGGAGGTGGAAGAGAGACCCAGTACTTC
>.|16|TRBV15|TRBJ1-3|.
CATSRGTARSGNTIYF
TGTGCCACCAGCAGAGGGACAGCCCGCTCTGGAAACACCATATATTTT
>.|14|TRBV28|TRBJ2-2|.
CASKKGANTGELFF
TGTGCCAGCAAAAAGGGGGCGAACACCGGGGAGCTGTTTTTT
>.|14|TRBV6-1|TRBJ1-4|.
CASSEAQGGEKLFF
TGTGCCAGCAGTGAAGCACAGGGCGGAGAAAAACTGTTTTTT
>.|14|TRBV10-2|TRBJ2-3|.
CASTLLGRTDTQYF
TGCGCCAGCACGCTACTGGGCCGCACAGATACGCAGTATTTT
>TRBD2|14|TRBV29-1|TRBJ2-1|.
CSVGSGGLYNEQFF
TGCAGCGTTGGGTCGGGGGGGCTTTACAATGAGCAGTTCTTC
>TRBD1|15|TRBV9|TRBJ2-3|.
CASSDRTGAADTQYF
TGTGCCAGCAGCGATAGGACAGGAGCGGCAGATACGCAGTATTTT
>.|15|TRBV29-1|TRBJ2-3|.
CSVRMTEPSTDTQYF
TGCAGCGTTCGTATGACAGAGCCTAGCACAGATACGCAGTATTTT
>TRBD1|16|TRBV10-3|TRBJ2-2|.
CAIRSDRGRGTGELFF
TGTGCCATCAGGTCGGACAGGGGGCGCGGCACCGGGGAGCTGTTTTTT
>.|14|TRBV19|TRBJ1-5|once
CASSILTPNQPQHF
TGTGCCAGTAGTATACTAACCCCCAATCAGCCCCAGCATTTT
>.|13|TRBV7-6|TRBJ1-2|.
CASSPSPNYGYTF
TGTGCCAGCAGCCCTAGTCCAAACTATGGCTACACCTTC